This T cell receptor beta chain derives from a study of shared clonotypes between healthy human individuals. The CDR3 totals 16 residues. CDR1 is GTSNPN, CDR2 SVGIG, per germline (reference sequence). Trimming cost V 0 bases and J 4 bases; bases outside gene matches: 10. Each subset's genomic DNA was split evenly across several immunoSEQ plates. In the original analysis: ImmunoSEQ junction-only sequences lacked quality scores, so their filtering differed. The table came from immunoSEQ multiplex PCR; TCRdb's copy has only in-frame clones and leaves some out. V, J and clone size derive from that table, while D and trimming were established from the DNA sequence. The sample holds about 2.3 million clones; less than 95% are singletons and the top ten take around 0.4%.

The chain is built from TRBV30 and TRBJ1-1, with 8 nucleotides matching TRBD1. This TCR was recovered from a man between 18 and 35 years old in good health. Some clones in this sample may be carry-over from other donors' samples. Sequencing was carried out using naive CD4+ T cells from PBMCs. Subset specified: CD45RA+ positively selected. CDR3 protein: CAWSVPGTGGGTEAFF. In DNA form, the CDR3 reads TGTGCCTGGAGTGTACCGGGAACAGGGGGAGGCACTGAAGCTTTCTTT.